The 13 T cell receptor beta chains given below trace back to one sample, sequenced in a study of cytomegalovirus exposure and HLA in healthy donors. Researchers ran the PCR with 60 Vbeta and 13 Jbeta primers. Using immunoSEQ multiplex PCR, the repertoire was profiled, and TCRdb retains in-frame clones only, with some absent. The table includes about 160,000 clones, around 74% detected once. The sample comprised PBMCs. These receptors originate from a female donor in good health and CMV-seronegative.

The chain couples TRBV6-1 to TRBJ1-2, with 9 bases aligning to TRBD1. The CDR3 sequence is 16 residues long. Per the germline V gene, CDR1 is MNHNS and CDR2 is SASEGT. J was trimmed by 1 base and V by 4 bases; bases with no gene match: 7. The CDR3 nucleotides read TGTGCCAGCAGTGCGTTACAGGGGGCAATTAACTATGGCTACACCTTC. It encodes CASSALQGAINYGYTF.

The rearrangement joins TRBV7-9 to TRBJ2-7, with 9 positions matching TRBD1. Germline assignment: CDR1 SEHNR and CDR2 FQNEAQ (reference sequence). V lost 5 bases, J lost 6 bases, and 11 bases stayed unmatched. The CDR3 length is 15 residues. CDR3 sequence: CASSRRTGVLGEQYF. CDR3 coding DNA: TGTGCCAGCAGCCGTCGGACAGGGGTTCTGGGCGAGCAGTACTTC.

The chain links TRBV12-5 to TRBJ1-5, with 7 bases identical to TRBD1. CDR1 LGHNT and CDR2 FRNRAP come from the germline V gene. Trimming cost V 8 bases and J 5 bases; bases outside gene matches: 9. CDR3 length equals 14 residues. CDR3 region: CASILGQWDQPQHF. The DNA of the CDR3 is TGTGCTAGTATATTGGGACAGTGGGATCAGCCCCAGCATTTT.

V gene TRBV9 combines with J gene TRBJ2-5; D is possibly TRBD1 (6 bases). The CDR3 covers 14 residues. Between the trimmed V and J ends, which lost 3 bases and 4 bases, there was a span of 13 bases. The germline V gene has CDR1 SGDLS and CDR2 YYNGEE. This CDR3 is CASSGPQGRETQYF. The CDR3 DNA is TGTGCCAGCAGCGGACCACAGGGACGAGAGACCCAGTACTTC.

V and J are TRBV6-1 and TRBJ1-4; D gene uncertain. Germline lookup yields CDR1 MNHNS and CDR2 SASEGT. The CDR3 spans 13 residues. V gave up 9 bases and J gave up 0 bases, with 8 bases separating them. In DNA form, the CDR3 reads TGTGCCAGAAACTGCGCAACTAATGAAAAACTGTTTTTT. It yields the protein CARNCATNEKLFF.

The rearrangement links TRBV27 to TRBJ1-1; no clear D gene. CDR3 length: 13 residues. Looked up from germline, CDR1 is MNHEY and CDR2 is SMNVEV (reference sequence). The ends were cut back, 6 bases at V and 5 bases at J, with 13 bases in the middle. The CDR3 loop is CASSLTVWTEAFF. In nucleotides, the CDR3 is TGTGCCAGCAGCCTCACAGTATGGACTGAAGCTTTCTTT.

The CDR3 region has the DNA TGTGCCAGCAGCCCAATCCAGGGGTCCTCCTACAATGAGCAGTTCTTC. As protein: CASSPIQGSSYNEQFF. J is TRBJ2-1 and V is TRBV5-6; the D gene is possibly TRBD1 (6 bases). This CDR3 is built from 16 residues. V lost 4 bases to trimming and J lost 0 bases, with 14 bases between them. Germline V gives CDR1 SGHDT, CDR2 YYEEEE.

V usage is TRBV10-2 and J usage is TRBJ1-1; 9 bases agree with TRBD1. This CDR3 comprises 16 residues. V was clipped by 6 bases and J by 6 bases; unmatched bases: 14. CDR1 is WSHSY and CDR2 is SAAADI in the germline V gene. CDR3 in DNA: TGCGCCAGCAGCCGAGTCACAGGGACAGGGAGCGCTGAAGCTTTCTTT. Translation gives CASSRVTGTGSAEAFF.

The V gene is TRBV4-2, the J gene TRBJ2-3, with 10 bases aligning to TRBD2. The CDR3 runs 17 residues. Germline trimming cut 4 bases from V and 4 bases from J; bases unmatched to any gene: 11. Germline-derived CDR1 and CDR2 are LGHNA and YNFKEQ. In nucleotides, the CDR3 is TGTGCCAGCAGCCGAGGCCGTTCTAGCGGGGGTTCAGATACGCAGTATTTT. This encodes CASSRGRSSGGSDTQYF.

The chain has TRBV25-1 and TRBJ2-3; D perhaps matches TRBD2 (7 bases). V lost 3 bases to trimming and J lost 2 bases, with 18 bases between them. The V gene's germline CDR1 is MGHDK and CDR2 SYGVNS. The CDR3 covers 17 residues. DNA for the CDR3: TGTGCCAGCAGTGACCCTGGGGGGCGGGGGCCCACAGATACGCAGTATTTT. This translates into CASSDPGGRGPTDTQYF. Based on the CDR3 plus reference TRBV25-1 and TRBJ2-3, the full variable domain is EADIYQTPRYLVIGTGKKITLECSQTMGHDKMYWYQQDPGMELHLIHYSYGVNSTEKGDLSSESTVSRIRTEHFPLTLESARPSHTSQYLCASSDPGGRGPTDTQYFGPGTRLTVL.

The chain joins TRBV5-4 to TRBJ2-3, with D tentatively TRBD1 (6 bases). V lost 5 bases, J lost 6 bases, and 13 bases lay in between. The CDR3 has 13 amino acids. In germline, CDR1 is SGHNT, CDR2 YYREEE (reference sequence). CDR3 DNA sequence: TGTGCCAGCAGTTACAGGGAAGGGGATACGCAGTATTTT. It encodes CASSYREGDTQYF.

This sequence joins TRBV9 and TRBJ2-3; 7 bases are a match to TRBD2. Germline CDR1 is SGDLS and CDR2 is YYNGEE. This CDR3 spans 15 amino acids. J gave up 2 bases and V 0 bases, and 3 bases lay outside the gene matches. In nucleotides, the CDR3 is TGTGCCAGCAGCGTAGGGAGCGGGGCCACAGATACGCAGTATTTT. Its translation is CASSVGSGATDTQYF.

J is TRBJ2-3 and V is TRBV6-1; TRBD2 matches 7 bases. The CDR3 contains 15 residues. The ends lost 2 bases at V and 0 bases at J; junction bases unmatched: 2. The V gene's germline CDR1 is MNHNS and CDR2 SASEGT. This CDR3 is CASSELADSTDTQYF. Here the CDR3 DNA reads TGTGCCAGCAGTGAACTAGCGGATAGCACAGATACGCAGTATTTT.